This TCR beta chain was captured by sequencing in a study of shared clonotypes between healthy human individuals. In regard to this clone: Antigen: not known.

CDR1 and CDR2 (germline): SGHDT, YYEEEE. The V and J ends lost 4 bases and 2 bases respectively, with 12 bases between them. The CDR3 runs to 14 residues. Study findings and constraints: In general, naive subsets displayed greater estimated richness than memory subsets did.

Libraries were prepared by immunoSEQ multiplex PCR; TCRdb keeps only in-frame clonotypes and omits some of them. Of about 2 million clones listed, about 94% are singletons. CD45RO-negative cells were positively selected for CCR7, leaving out terminally differentiated effector memory CD45RA+ cells. What was sequenced was naive CD8+ T cells sorted from blood. V is TRBV5-6 and J is TRBJ1-2; D is undetermined. This TCR came from a young man in good health. In nucleotides, the CDR3 is TGTGCCAGCAGCGCCGGACCGATCAACTATGGCTACACCTTC. This sequence encodes CASSAGPINYGYTF.